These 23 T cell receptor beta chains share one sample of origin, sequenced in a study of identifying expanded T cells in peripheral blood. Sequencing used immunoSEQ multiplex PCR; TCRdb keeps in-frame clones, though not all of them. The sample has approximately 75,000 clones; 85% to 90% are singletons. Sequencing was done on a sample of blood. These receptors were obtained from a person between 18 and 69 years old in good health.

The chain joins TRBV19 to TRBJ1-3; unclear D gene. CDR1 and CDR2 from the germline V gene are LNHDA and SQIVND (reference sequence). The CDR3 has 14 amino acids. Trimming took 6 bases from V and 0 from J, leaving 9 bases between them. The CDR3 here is CASRKVGSGNTIYF. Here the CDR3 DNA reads TGTGCCAGTAGAAAAGTTGGCTCTGGAAACACCATATATTTT. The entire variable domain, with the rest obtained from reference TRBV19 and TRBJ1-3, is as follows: DGGITQSPKYLFRKEGQNVTLSCEQNLNHDAMYWYRQDPGQGLRLIYYSQIVNDFQKGDIAEGYSVSREKKESFPLTVTSAQKNPTAFYLCASRKVGSGNTIYFGEGSWLTVV.

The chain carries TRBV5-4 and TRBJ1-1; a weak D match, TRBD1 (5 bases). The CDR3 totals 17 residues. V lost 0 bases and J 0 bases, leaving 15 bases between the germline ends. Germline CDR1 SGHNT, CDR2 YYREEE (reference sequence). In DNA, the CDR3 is TGTGCCAGCAGCTTGGGAGGGGCCCTTGTAATGAACACTGAAGCTTTCTTT. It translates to CASSLGGALVMNTEAFF.

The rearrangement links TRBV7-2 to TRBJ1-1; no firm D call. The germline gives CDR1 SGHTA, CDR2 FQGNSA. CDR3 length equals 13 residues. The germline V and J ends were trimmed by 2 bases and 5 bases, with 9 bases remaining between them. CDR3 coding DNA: TGTGCCAGCAGCTTAAAATCGGGGACTGAAGCTTTCTTT. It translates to CASSLKSGTEAFF.

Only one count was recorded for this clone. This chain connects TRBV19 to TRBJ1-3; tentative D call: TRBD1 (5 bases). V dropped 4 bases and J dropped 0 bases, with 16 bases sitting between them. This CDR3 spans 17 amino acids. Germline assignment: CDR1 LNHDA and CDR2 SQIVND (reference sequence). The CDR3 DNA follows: TGTGCCAGTAGTACCGGCCGCGGGAGGGGCTCTGGAAACACCATATATTTT. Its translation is CASSTGRGRGSGNTIYF. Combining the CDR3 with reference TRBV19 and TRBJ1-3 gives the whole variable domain DGGITQSPKYLFRKEGQNVTLSCEQNLNHDAMYWYRQDPGQGLRLIYYSQIVNDFQKGDIAEGYSVSREKKESFPLTVTSAQKNPTAFYLCASSTGRGRGSGNTIYFGEGSWLTVV.

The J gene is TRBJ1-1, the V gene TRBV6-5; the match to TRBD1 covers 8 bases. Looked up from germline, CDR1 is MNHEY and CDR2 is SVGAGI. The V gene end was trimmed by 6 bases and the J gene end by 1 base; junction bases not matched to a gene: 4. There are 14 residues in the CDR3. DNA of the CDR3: TGTGCCAGCAGCTCCGGGACAGGGAACACTGAAGCTTTCTTT. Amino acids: CASSSGTGNTEAFF.

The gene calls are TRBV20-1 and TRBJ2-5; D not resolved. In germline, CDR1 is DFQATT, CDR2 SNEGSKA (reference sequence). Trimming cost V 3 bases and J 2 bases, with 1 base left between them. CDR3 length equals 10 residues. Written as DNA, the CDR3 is TGCAGTGCTAGGCAAGAGACCCAGTACTTC. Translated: CSARQETQYF.

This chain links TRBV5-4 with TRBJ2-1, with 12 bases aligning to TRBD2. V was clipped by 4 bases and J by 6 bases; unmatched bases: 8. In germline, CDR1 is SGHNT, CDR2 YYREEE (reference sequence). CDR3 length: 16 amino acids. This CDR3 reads CASSASSGGAINEQFF. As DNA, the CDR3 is TGTGCCAGCAGCGCCTCTAGCGGGGGGGCCATCAATGAGCAGTTCTTC.

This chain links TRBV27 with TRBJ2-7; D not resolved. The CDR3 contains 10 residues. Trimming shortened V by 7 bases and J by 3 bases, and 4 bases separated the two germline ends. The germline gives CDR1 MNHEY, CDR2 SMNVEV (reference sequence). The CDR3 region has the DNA TGTGCCAGCACCAACTACGAGCAGTACTTC. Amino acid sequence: CASTNYEQYF.

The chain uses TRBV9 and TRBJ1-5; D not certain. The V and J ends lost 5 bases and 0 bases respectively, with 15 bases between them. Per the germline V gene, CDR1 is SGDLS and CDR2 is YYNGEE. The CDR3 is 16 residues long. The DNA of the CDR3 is TGTGCCAGCAGAGTCGTGAGGGAATATAGCAATCAGCCCCAGCATTTT. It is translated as CASRVVREYSNQPQHF.

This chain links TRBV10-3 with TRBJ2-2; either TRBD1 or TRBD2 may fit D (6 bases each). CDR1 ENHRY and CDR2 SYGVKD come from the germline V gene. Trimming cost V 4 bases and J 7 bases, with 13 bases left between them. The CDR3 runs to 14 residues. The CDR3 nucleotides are TGTGCCATCAGTGCGGAGGGGGATGGCGGGGAGCTGTTTTTT. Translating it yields CAISAEGDGGELFF.

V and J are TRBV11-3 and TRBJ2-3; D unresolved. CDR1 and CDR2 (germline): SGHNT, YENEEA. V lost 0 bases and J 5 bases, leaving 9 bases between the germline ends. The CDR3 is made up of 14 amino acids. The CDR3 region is CASSLDGPVDTQYF. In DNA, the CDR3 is TGTGCCAGCAGCTTAGACGGCCCGGTAGATACGCAGTATTTT.

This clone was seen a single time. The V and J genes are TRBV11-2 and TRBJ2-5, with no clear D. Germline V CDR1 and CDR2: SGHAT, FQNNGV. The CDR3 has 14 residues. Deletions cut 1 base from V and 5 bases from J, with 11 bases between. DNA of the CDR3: TGTGCCAGCAGCTTAGGTCTCGACGCCGAGACCCAGTACTTC. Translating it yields CASSLGLDAETQYF.

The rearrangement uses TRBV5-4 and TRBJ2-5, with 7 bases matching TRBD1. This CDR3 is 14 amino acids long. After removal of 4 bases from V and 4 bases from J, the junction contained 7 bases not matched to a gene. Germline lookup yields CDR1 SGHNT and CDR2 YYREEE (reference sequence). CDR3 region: CASSARDRGETQYF. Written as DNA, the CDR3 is TGTGCCAGCAGCGCCCGGGACAGAGGAGAGACCCAGTACTTC.

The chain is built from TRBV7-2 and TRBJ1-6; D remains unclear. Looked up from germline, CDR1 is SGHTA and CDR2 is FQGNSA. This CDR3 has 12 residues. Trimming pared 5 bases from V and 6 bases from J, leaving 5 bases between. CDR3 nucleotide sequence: TGTGCCAGCAGCCCTTCTAATTCACCCCTCCACTTT. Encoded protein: CASSPSNSPLHF.

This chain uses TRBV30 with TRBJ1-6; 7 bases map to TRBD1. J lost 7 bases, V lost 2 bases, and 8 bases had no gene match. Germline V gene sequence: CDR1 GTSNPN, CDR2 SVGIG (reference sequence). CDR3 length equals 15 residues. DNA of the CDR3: TGTGCCTGGAGTAGATCGGCCAGGGGGAATTCACCCCTCCACTTT. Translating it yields CAWSRSARGNSPLHF. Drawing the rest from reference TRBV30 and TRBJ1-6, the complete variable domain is SQTIHQWPATLVQPVGSPLSLECTVEGTSNPNLYWYRQAAGRGLQLLFYSVGIGQISSEVPQNLSASRPQDRQFILSSKKLLLSDSGFYLCAWSRSARGNSPLHFGNGTRLTVT.

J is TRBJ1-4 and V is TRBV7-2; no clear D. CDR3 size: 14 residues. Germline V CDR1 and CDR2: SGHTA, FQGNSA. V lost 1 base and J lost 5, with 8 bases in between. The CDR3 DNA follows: TGTGCCAGCAGCTTAGACGTGGTGAATGAAAAACTGTTTTTT. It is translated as CASSLDVVNEKLFF.

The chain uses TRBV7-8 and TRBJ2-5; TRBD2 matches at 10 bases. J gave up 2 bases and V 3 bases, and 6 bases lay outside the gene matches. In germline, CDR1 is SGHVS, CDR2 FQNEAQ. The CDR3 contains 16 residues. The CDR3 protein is CASSFGVAGGQETQYF. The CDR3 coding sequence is TGTGCCAGCAGCTTCGGGGTAGCGGGGGGACAAGAGACCCAGTACTTC.

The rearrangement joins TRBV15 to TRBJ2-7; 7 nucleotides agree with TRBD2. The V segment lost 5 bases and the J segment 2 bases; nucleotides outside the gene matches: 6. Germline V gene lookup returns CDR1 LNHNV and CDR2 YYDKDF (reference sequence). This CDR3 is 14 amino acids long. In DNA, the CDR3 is TGTGCCACCAGCTCTAGCGGCTCGACCTACGAGCAGTACTTC. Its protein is CATSSSGSTYEQYF.

This chain's CDR3 is CASLPSRDRGASGNQPQHF. For the CDR3, the DNA is TGTGCCAGCCTCCCCTCCCGGGACAGGGGGGCTTCGGGCAATCAGCCCCAGCATTTT. The rearrangement links TRBV21-1 to TRBJ1-5; the listed D gene, TRBD1, was not tested against the DNA. TRBV21-1 is a pseudogene. The CDR3 has 19 residues.

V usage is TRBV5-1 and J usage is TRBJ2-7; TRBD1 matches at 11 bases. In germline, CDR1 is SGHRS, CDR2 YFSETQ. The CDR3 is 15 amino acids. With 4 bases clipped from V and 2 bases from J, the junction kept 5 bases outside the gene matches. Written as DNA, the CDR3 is TGCGCCAGCAGCCAGGACAGGGGGCTACCCTACGAGCAGTACTTC. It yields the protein CASSQDRGLPYEQYF.

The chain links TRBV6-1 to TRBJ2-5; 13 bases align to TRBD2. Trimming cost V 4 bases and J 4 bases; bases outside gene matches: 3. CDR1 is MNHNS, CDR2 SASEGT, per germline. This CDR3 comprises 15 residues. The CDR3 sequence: CASSGLAGGGETQYF. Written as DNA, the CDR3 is TGTGCCAGCAGTGGACTAGCGGGAGGCGGAGAGACCCAGTACTTC.

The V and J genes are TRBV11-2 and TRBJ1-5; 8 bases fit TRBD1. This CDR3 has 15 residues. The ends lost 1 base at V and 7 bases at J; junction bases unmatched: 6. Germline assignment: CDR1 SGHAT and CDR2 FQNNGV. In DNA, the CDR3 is TGTGCCAGCAGCTTAGCCCCAGGGGGCGGACAGCCCCAGCATTTT. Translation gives CASSLAPGGGQPQHF.

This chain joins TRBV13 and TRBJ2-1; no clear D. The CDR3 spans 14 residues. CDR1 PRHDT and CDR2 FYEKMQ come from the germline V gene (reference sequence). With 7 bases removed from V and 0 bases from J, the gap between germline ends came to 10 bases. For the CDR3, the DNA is TGTGCCAGCACCCCCCCGAGCTCCTACAATGAGCAGTTCTTC. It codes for CASTPPSSYNEQFF.